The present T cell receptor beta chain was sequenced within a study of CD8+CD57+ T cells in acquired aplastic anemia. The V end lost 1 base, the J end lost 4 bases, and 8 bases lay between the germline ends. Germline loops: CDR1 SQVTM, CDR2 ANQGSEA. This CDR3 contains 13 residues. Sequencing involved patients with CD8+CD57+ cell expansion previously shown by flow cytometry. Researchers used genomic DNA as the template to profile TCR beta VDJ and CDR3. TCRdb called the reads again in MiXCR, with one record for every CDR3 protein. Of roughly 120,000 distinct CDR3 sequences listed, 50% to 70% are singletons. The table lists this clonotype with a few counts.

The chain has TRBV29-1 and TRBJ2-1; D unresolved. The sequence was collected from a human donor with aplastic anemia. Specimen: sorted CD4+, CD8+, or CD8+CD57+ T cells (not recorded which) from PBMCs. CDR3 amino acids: CSVEASGYNEQFF. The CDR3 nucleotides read TGCAGCGTTGAAGCCTCCGGATACAATGAGCAGTTCTTC.